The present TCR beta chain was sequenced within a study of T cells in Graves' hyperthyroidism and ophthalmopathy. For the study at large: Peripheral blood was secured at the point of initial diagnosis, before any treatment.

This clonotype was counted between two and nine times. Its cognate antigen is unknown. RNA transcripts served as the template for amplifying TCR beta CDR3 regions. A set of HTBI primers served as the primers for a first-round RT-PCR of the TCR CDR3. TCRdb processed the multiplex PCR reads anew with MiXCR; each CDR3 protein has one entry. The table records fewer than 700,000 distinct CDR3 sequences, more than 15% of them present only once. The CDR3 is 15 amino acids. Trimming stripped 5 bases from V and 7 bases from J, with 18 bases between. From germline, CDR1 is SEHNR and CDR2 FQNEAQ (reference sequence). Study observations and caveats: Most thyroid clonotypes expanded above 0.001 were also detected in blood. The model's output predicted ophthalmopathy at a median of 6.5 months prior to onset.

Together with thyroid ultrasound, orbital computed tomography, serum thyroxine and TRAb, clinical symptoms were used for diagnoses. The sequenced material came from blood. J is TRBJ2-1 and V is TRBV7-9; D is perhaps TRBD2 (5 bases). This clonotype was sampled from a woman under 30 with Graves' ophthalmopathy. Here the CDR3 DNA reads TGTGCCAGCAGCCCTGTGGGTGGGAGTGGAAATGAGCAGTTCTTC. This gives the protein CASSPVGGSGNEQFF.